These 27 T cell receptor beta chains originate from one sample sequenced in a study of tissue T cells after allogeneic stem cell transplantation. Sequencing was performed with immunoSEQ multiplex PCR; in TCRdb, only in-frame clones are kept and a portion is missing. The sample consists of tens of thousands of clones, approximately 72% of them appearing once. The sample consisted of spleen. These receptor sequences come from a female BALB/c mouse in good health. The mouse strain carries the MHC haplotype H2-d.

A note on this clone: Gene names are the mouse ones. Coverage ceases 1 residue before the CDR3 finishes, and the germline J gene fills in the end. This chain connects TRBV13-2 to TRBJ2-3; 12 nucleotides agree with TRBD1. Trimming took 0 bases from V and 3 from J; bases not matched to a gene: 2. This CDR3 region has 16 residues. Germline CDR1 is NNHNN and CDR2 is SYGAGS (reference sequence). CDR3 protein: CASGDAGQGAAETLYF. The sequenced CDR3 bases are TGTGCCAGCGGTGATGCGGGACAGGGGGCGGCAGAAACGCTGTAT.

Remarks on this clone: Gene and germline names: mouse. The read finishes 1 residue shy of the CDR3 end, and the germline J gene is used to complete it. The V call is TRBV5, the J call TRBJ2-3, with 7 bases identical to TRBD1. Germline-derived CDR1 and CDR2 are LGHNA and YNLKQL (reference sequence). The CDR3 is 16 residues long. J lost 0 bases, V lost 2 bases, and 5 bases had no gene match. The CDR3 DNA, read in part, is TGTGCCAGCAGCCAAAGACAGGGCAAAAGTGCAGAAACGCTGTAT. Protein: CASSQRQGKSAETLY. The entire CDR3 sequence reads CASSQRQGKSAETLYF.

About this clone: Mouse germline and gene names are used. From the germline J gene comes the end of the CDR3, since the read stops 1 residue before it. The genes are TRBV5 and TRBJ2-4, with 8 bases aligning to TRBD2. This CDR3 spans 18 amino acids. After removal of 0 bases from V and 0 bases from J, the junction contained 8 bases not matched to a gene. Germline CDR1 is LGHNA and CDR2 is YNLKQL (reference sequence). The CDR3 reads CASSQDLIWGDSQNTLYF. The covered CDR3 bases are TGTGCCAGCAGCCAAGATTTGATCTGGGGGGATAGTCAAAACACCTTGTAC.

Of note for this clone: Genes and germline are mouse. The CDR3 end falls 1 residue outside the read, so it is completed with the germline J gene. V and J are TRBV19 and TRBJ1-3; no reliable D call. This CDR3 is built from 14 residues. Germline V gene data show CDR1 as FNHDT and CDR2 as SITEND (reference sequence). Between the trimmed V and J ends, which lost 5 bases and 0 bases, there was a span of 9 bases. The CDR3 protein is CASRPGVSGNTLYF. Partial CDR3 DNA: TGTGCCAGCAGGCCCGGGGTTTCTGGAAATACGCTCTAT. The full variable domain, completed using reference TRBV19 and TRBJ1-3, is GGIITQTPKFLIGQEGQKLTLKCQQNFNHDTMYWYRQDSGKGLRLIYYSITENDLQKGDLSEGYDASREKKSSFSLTVTSAQKNEMAVFLCASRPGVSGNTLYFGEGSRLIVV.

This clone was counted once. The genes are named according to mouse. The read ends 1 residue shy of where the CDR3 ends; the end is completed using the germline J gene. The rearrangement links TRBV13-1 to TRBJ1-6; D remains unclear. TRBJ1-6 is an ORF, and what it does is uncertain. With 0 bases removed from V and 7 bases from J, the gap between germline ends came to 5 bases. Per the germline V gene, CDR1 is NSHNY and CDR2 is SYGAGN. CDR3 length: 13 amino acids. The CDR3 DNA, read in part, is TGTGCCAGCAGTGATGTACAAAATTCGCCCCTCTAC. This sequence encodes CASSDVQNSPLY. Given in full, the CDR3 is CASSDVQNSPLYF.

As to this clone: The gene names here belong to mouse. The observed sequence ends 1 residue before the CDR3 terminus, with the missing tail filled in from the germline J gene. The rearrangement joins TRBV19 to TRBJ1-6; 12 bases map to TRBD1. TRBJ1-6 is flagged as an ORF with uncertain function. Germline V CDR1 and CDR2: FNHDT, SITEND (reference sequence). V was clipped by 3 bases and J by 7 bases; unmatched bases: 5. The CDR3 length is 16 residues. The CDR3 DNA, read in part, is TGTGCCAGCAGTAGGGGGACAGGGGGCGGGAATTCGCCCCTCTAC. This translates into CASSRGTGGGNSPLY. The complete CDR3 reads CASSRGTGGGNSPLYF.

Of note for this clone: The listed genes are named as in mouse. The read falls 1 residue short of the CDR3 end, and the missing part is taken from the germline J gene. This chain links TRBV13-2 with TRBJ1-2; 8 positions agree with TRBD1. Per germline, CDR1 NNHNN and CDR2 SYGAGS (reference sequence). V lost 5 bases, J lost 4 bases, and 7 bases stayed unmatched. CDR3 length: 14 residues. Here the CDR3 reads CASGRTGKGSDYTF. Partial CDR3 DNA: TGTGCCAGCGGCCGGACAGGGAAGGGCTCCGACTACACC.

Worth noting for this clone: Genes and germline are mouse. The sequenced fragment ends 1 residue before the CDR3 boundary, so the rest is inferred from the germline J gene. J is TRBJ2-7 and V is TRBV13-2; possible D gene TRBD2, 7 bases. The CDR3 loop spans 13 amino acids. Trimming took off 1 base at V and 7 bases at J, with 12 bases between the two ends. CDR1 is NNHNN and CDR2 is SYGAGS in the germline V gene (reference sequence). The CDR3 is CASGDWGAGEQYF. CDR3 DNA (partial): TGTGCCAGCGGTGATTGGGGGGCAGGCGAACAGTAC.

Concerning this clone: The germline and genes are mouse ones. From the germline J gene comes the end of the CDR3, since the read stops 1 residue before it. The chain carries TRBV1 and TRBJ1-2; possibly TRBD1 for D (6 bases). V gave up 0 bases and J gave up 1 base, with 6 bases separating them. This CDR3 has 14 residues. Germline-derived CDR1 and CDR2 are NSQYPW and LRSPGD (reference sequence). CDR3 residues: CTCSADRGNSDYTF. CDR3 DNA (partial): TGCACCTGCAGTGCAGACAGGGGAAACTCCGACTACACC.

A word on this clone: Mouse germline and gene names are used. Incomplete CDR3 DNA: TGTGCCAGCAGCTCGGGACAGGGGAACACAGAAGTCTTC. This encodes CASSSGQGNTEVF. Given in full, the CDR3 is CASSSGQGNTEVFF. V is TRBV14 and J is TRBJ1-1; 9 bases fit TRBD1. The read is 1 residue too short to cover the CDR3 end, so that end is filled in from the germline J gene. The CDR3 runs to 14 residues. Trimming at V came to 5 bases and at J to 1 base, leaving 3 bases not matched to a gene. Germline CDR1 is SGHDT and CDR2 is FRDEAV.

About this clone itself: Gene names and germline refer to mouse. The CDR3 end falls 1 residue outside the read, so it is completed with the germline J gene. This chain connects TRBV13-2 to TRBJ1-4, with D possibly being TRBD1 (6 bases). The CDR3 runs 12 residues. Germline V lookup: CDR1 NNHNN, CDR2 SYGAGS (reference sequence). The ends were cut back, 2 bases at V and 8 bases at J, with 7 bases in the middle. The CDR3 spells CASGEGQERLFF. The CDR3 DNA, read in part, is TGTGCCAGCGGTGAGGGACAAGAAAGATTATTT.

In this sample, this clone turned up a few times. Here the gene names and germline are mouse. The read terminates 1 residue before the CDR3 end, so the remaining end is supplied by the germline J gene. V and J are TRBV19 and TRBJ2-7, with 7 positions matching TRBD2. The CDR3 has 13 amino acids. Unmatched junction bases numbered 0, after V lost 0 bases and J lost 3 bases. CDR1 and CDR2 from the germline V gene are FNHDT and SITEND (reference sequence). CDR3 bases read: TGTGCCAGCAGTATAGCTGGGGGCTATGAACAGTAC. It is translated as CASSIAGGYEQY. The whole CDR3 protein reads CASSIAGGYEQYF.

Remarks on this clone: Germline and genes: mouse. Read coverage stops 1 residue before the CDR3 terminus; the germline J gene supplies the remainder. This chain joins TRBV30 and TRBJ2-3; no definite D call. This CDR3 has 14 residues. Trimming took 2 bases from V and 0 from J, leaving 9 bases between them. CDR1 is SQVVS and CDR2 is ANEGSEA in the germline V gene. Incomplete CDR3 DNA: TGTAGTTCTAGACGGGGAACTAGTGCAGAAACGCTGTAT. This codes for CSSRRGTSAETLY. The complete CDR3 reads CSSRRGTSAETLYF.

As to this clone: The gene symbols are mouse symbols. The read is 1 residue too short to cover the CDR3 end, so that end is filled in from the germline J gene. The rearrangement uses TRBV19 and TRBJ2-2, with D perhaps matching TRBD1 (6 bases). This CDR3 spans 15 amino acids. Germline values: CDR1 FNHDT, CDR2 SITEND (reference sequence). Trimming stripped 0 bases from V and 0 bases from J, with 6 bases between. The CDR3: CASSIGTANTGQLYF. The covered CDR3 bases are TGTGCCAGCAGTATAGGGACAGCAAACACCGGGCAGCTCTAC.

Worth noting for this clone: Mouse germline and gene names are used. The read falls 1 residue short of the CDR3 end, and the missing part is taken from the germline J gene. J is TRBJ2-5 and V is TRBV31; TRBD2 aligns across 9 bases. The CDR3 length is 16 residues. Trimming took 0 bases from V and 0 from J; bases not matched to a gene: 4. The germline gives CDR1 GKSSPN, CDR2 SITVG. The part of the CDR3 DNA that was read is TGTGCCTGGAGTCTACTGGGGGGCTTTAACCAAGACACCCAGTAC. Protein sequence: CAWSLLGGFNQDTQY. The full-length CDR3 reads as CAWSLLGGFNQDTQYF.

Note on this clone: Mouse names are used for the genes. The covered CDR3 bases are TGTGGTGCTAGGGCCGGGACAGGCAACCAGGCTCCGCTT. Translation gives CGARAGTGNQAPL. The full-length CDR3 reads as CGARAGTGNQAPLF. V and J are TRBV20 and TRBJ1-5, with 8 nucleotides matching TRBD1. The read stops 1 residue short of the end of the CDR3; the missing end is completed from the germline J gene. This CDR3 region has 14 residues. Looked up from germline, CDR1 is GFQATS and CDR2 is STVNSAI. The trim removed 1 base at V and 3 bases at J, leaving 2 bases unmatched. Combining the CDR3 with reference TRBV20 and TRBJ1-5 gives the whole variable domain GALVYQYPRRTICKSGTSMRMECQAVGFQATSVAWYRQSPQKTFELIALSTVNSAIKYEQNFTQEKFPISHPNLSFSSMTVLNAYLEDRGLYLCGARAGTGNQAPLFGEGTRLSVL.

A note on this clone: Gene names and germline match the mouse. The read halts 1 residue ahead of the CDR3 end, with the missing end drawn from the germline J gene. The same CDR3 arises from other DNA sequences in this sample as well. V is TRBV31 and J is TRBJ2-5; D possibly matches TRBD1 or TRBD2 (5 bases each). Trimming stripped 2 bases from V and 3 bases from J, with 9 bases between. Per the germline V gene, CDR1 is GKSSPN and CDR2 is SITVG. CDR3 length: 13 amino acids. Incomplete CDR3 DNA: TGTGCCTGGAGTAGGGGCGGACAAGACACCCAGTAC. This gives the protein CAWSRGGQDTQY. The whole CDR3 sequence reads CAWSRGGQDTQYF.

A note on this clone: Mouse names are used for the genes. The read falls 1 residue short of the CDR3 end, and the missing part is taken from the germline J gene. This chain uses TRBV2 with TRBJ2-7; 7 bases agree with TRBD2. This CDR3 comprises 16 residues. Germline V gene lookup returns CDR1 LGHNA and CDR2 YSYQKL. Germline trimming cut 0 bases from V and 0 bases from J; bases unmatched to any gene: 5. The CDR3 sequence is CASSQETGRSSYEQYF. The CDR3 DNA, read in part, is TGTGCCAGCAGCCAAGAGACTGGGAGGAGCTCCTATGAACAGTAC.

A remark on this clone: Gene labels here are mouse ones. Partial CDR3 DNA: TGTGCCAGCAGCCAAGAGTTCGGGGGGGCAGGTCATGAACAGTAC. It encodes CASSQEFGGAGHEQY. The whole CDR3 sequence reads CASSQEFGGAGHEQYF. The chain is built from TRBV5 and TRBJ2-7, with 8 bases fitting TRBD2. The read ends 1 residue before the CDR3 terminus; that terminus is restored from the germline J gene. Germline trimming cut 0 bases from V and 5 bases from J; bases unmatched to any gene: 9. The CDR3 runs to 16 residues. Germline CDR1 and CDR2: LGHNA and YNLKQL (reference sequence).

In regard to this clone: The genes and germline here are from mouse. The read is 1 residue too short to cover the CDR3 end, so that end is filled in from the germline J gene. The gene calls are TRBV20 and TRBJ2-2; D not resolved. The V and J ends lost 4 bases and 0 bases respectively, with 6 bases between them. CDR1 GFQATS and CDR2 STVNSAI come from the germline V gene. The CDR3 contains 13 residues. Here the CDR3 reads CGAKTTNTGQLYF. CDR3 bases read: TGTGGTGCTAAGACAACAAACACCGGGCAGCTCTAC.

In regard to this clone: The genes are named according to mouse. From the germline J gene comes the end of the CDR3, since the read stops 1 residue before it. The V and J genes are TRBV17 and TRBJ2-5; no clear D gene. CDR3 length: 14 residues. The V end was cut by 0 bases, the J end by 2 bases, with 6 bases between. The germline V gene encodes CDR1 MNHDT and CDR2 YYDKIL. This chain's CDR3 is CASSRDMGQDTQYF. The CDR3 bases that were read are TGTGCTAGCAGTAGAGATATGGGCCAAGACACCCAGTAC. Full variable domain (rest looked up from reference TRBV17 and TRBJ2-5): DTTVKQNPRYKLARVGKPVNLICSQTMNHDTMYWYQKKPNQAPKLLLFYYDKILNREADTFEKFQSSRPNNSFCSLYIGSAGLEYSAMYLCASSRDMGQDTQYFGPGTRLLVL.

As to this clone: Mouse gene names and germline throughout. The observed sequence ends 1 residue before the CDR3 terminus, with the missing tail filled in from the germline J gene. This sequence joins TRBV31 and TRBJ1-3; 11 positions match TRBD1. The CDR3 covers 15 residues. The junction had 3 bases not matched to a gene; V was cut back by 3 bases and J by 2 bases. Germline values: CDR1 GKSSPN, CDR2 SITVG. CDR3 sequence reads: CAWRRGQGAGNTLYF. CDR3 DNA, as far as it was read: TGTGCCTGGAGGCGGGGACAGGGGGCTGGAAATACGCTCTAT.

This clone turned up a few times. The gene names here belong to mouse. The CDR3 loop reads CASGEGTGSYEQYF. CDR3 bases read: TGTGCCAGCGGTGAAGGGACTGGGTCCTATGAACAGTAC. The chain carries TRBV13-2 and TRBJ2-7; 9 bases are shared with TRBD2. The CDR3 extends 1 residue past the end of the read, so its final part is completed from the germline J gene. The CDR3 has 14 amino acids. V lost 2 bases, J lost 1 base, and 1 base stayed unmatched. Germline lookup yields CDR1 NNHNN and CDR2 SYGAGS (reference sequence).

A remark on this clone: Gene names refer to mouse genes. The read terminates 1 residue before the CDR3 end, so the remaining end is supplied by the germline J gene. This chain links TRBV1 with TRBJ2-2; TRBD2 aligns across 10 bases. Germline V gives CDR1 NSQYPW, CDR2 LRSPGD (reference sequence). J gave up 3 bases and V 3 bases, and 4 bases lay outside the gene matches. This CDR3 comprises 16 residues. CDR3 protein: CTCSASGGAHTGQLYF. The DNA read from the CDR3 is TGCACCTGCAGTGCTTCTGGGGGGGCGCACACCGGGCAGCTCTAC.

On this clone: Genes here carry mouse names. The read gets to within 1 residue of the CDR3 end, and the germline J gene fills in the rest. The chain employs TRBV31 and TRBJ1-1; D possibly corresponds to TRBD1 (5 bases). The germline CDR1 and CDR2 sequences are GKSSPN and SITVG. The CDR3 is made up of 13 amino acids. V was cut by 5 bases and J by 0 bases, with 10 bases left in between. The sequenced CDR3 bases are TGTGCCTGGGTGACAGATGCAAACACAGAAGTCTTC. The encoded protein is CAWVTDANTEVF. The whole CDR3 reads CAWVTDANTEVFF.

Of note for this clone: Gene names refer to mouse genes. The read falls 1 residue short of the CDR3 end, and the missing part is taken from the germline J gene. The chain is built from TRBV20 and TRBJ2-3; the D gene is possibly TRBD1 (6 bases). CDR3 length: 13 amino acids. The V end was cut by 6 bases, the J end by 0 bases, with 10 bases between. CDR1 is GFQATS and CDR2 is STVNSAI in the germline V gene. This CDR3 reads CGATGQSAETLYF. Incomplete CDR3 DNA: TGTGGTGCGACGGGACAAAGTGCAGAAACGCTGTAT.

This clone turned up a few times. Here the gene names and germline are mouse. The read gets to within 1 residue of the CDR3 end, and the germline J gene fills in the rest. The chain employs TRBV29 and TRBJ2-7, with D hard to call. CDR1 and CDR2 (germline): MSHET, SYDVDS. V was trimmed by 6 bases and J by 0 bases, leaving 9 bases between them. The CDR3 is 13 residues long. The chain's CDR3 is CASSTQISYEQYF. Partial CDR3 DNA: TGTGCTAGCAGCACACAGATCTCCTATGAACAGTAC.